Listed here are 20 T cell receptor beta chains from one sample, sequenced in a study of PD-L1 blockade in urothelial cancer. Time point in this sample: pretreatment peripheral blood. Assay: immunoSEQ multiplex PCR; the TCRdb copy retains only in-frame clones and omits some. The sample consists of about 81,000 clones, 89% of them appearing once. The sequenced sample was PBMCs, obtained around atezolizumab (anti-PD-L1) treatment. The receptors were sampled from a woman older than 75 with urothelial cancer.

The chain couples TRBV28 to TRBJ1-1; 8 bases align to TRBD1. V lost 7 bases, J lost 1 base, and 11 bases stayed unmatched. CDR3 length: 16 residues. Germline CDR1 is MDHEN and CDR2 is SYDVKM. The CDR3 nucleotides are TGTGCCAGCACCTTGGGGGCAGGGGGCGGGAACACTGAAGCTTTCTTT. Translation: CASTLGAGGGNTEAFF. The complete variable domain, with remaining parts taken from reference TRBV28 and TRBJ1-1, reads DVKVTQSSRYLVKRTGEKVFLECVQDMDHENMFWYRQDPGLGLRLIYFSYDVKMKEKGDIPEGYSVSREKKERFSLILESASTNQTSMYLCASTLGAGGGNTEAFFGQGTRLTVV.

The chain uses TRBV18 and TRBJ1-5; 9 bases agree with TRBD1. Per germline, CDR1 KGHSH and CDR2 LQKENI. Trimming cost V 4 bases and J 5 bases; bases outside gene matches: 6. The CDR3 runs 15 residues. The CDR3 spells CASSLGQGVDQPQHF. CDR3 DNA: TGTGCCAGCTCACTGGGACAGGGAGTAGATCAGCCCCAGCATTTT. Filled out from reference TRBV18 and TRBJ1-5, the complete variable domain reads NAGVMQNPRHLVRRRGQEARLRCSPMKGHSHVYWYRQLPEEGLKFMVYLQKENIIDESGMPKERFSAEFPKEGPSILRIQQVVRGDSAAYFCASSLGQGVDQPQHFGDGTRLSIL.

V and J are TRBV5-1 and TRBJ2-4; D is perhaps TRBD1 (6 bases). This CDR3 has 12 residues. CDR1 and CDR2 from the germline V gene are SGHRS and YFSETQ. Trimming removed 1 base from V and 8 bases from J, with 7 bases in between. CDR3 nucleotide sequence: TGCGCCAGCAGCTTGCCAGGGGACATTCAGTACTTC. Encoded protein: CASSLPGDIQYF.

Written as DNA, the CDR3 is TGTGCCAGCAGCAGGGACAGACGCACAGATACGCAGTATTTT. Translation gives CASSRDRRTDTQYF. The chain couples TRBV27 to TRBJ2-3, with 7 positions matching TRBD1. Germline CDR1 MNHEY, CDR2 SMNVEV (reference sequence). V shed 6 bases, J shed 1 base, and the junction held 4 bases outside the gene matches. The CDR3 has 14 amino acids.

The CDR3 spells CASQMNTEAFF. In DNA, the CDR3 is TGTGCCAGCCAGATGAACACTGAAGCTTTCTTT. J is TRBJ1-1 and V is TRBV6-1; no clear D. Looked up from germline, CDR1 is MNHNS and CDR2 is SASEGT. This CDR3 has 11 amino acids. The germline V and J ends were trimmed by 8 bases and 0 bases, with 4 bases remaining between them.

This chain links TRBV7-9 with TRBJ2-1; D call uncertain. CDR3 length: 16 amino acids. V was clipped by 0 bases and J by 2 bases, with 11 bases between them. Germline V lookup: CDR1 SEHNR, CDR2 FQNEAQ (reference sequence). The CDR3 loop reads CASSLASAYPYNEQFF. The CDR3 bases are TGTGCCAGCAGCTTAGCAAGTGCCTACCCCTACAATGAGCAGTTCTTC. The whole variable domain, remainder taken from reference TRBV7-9 and TRBJ2-1, is DTGVSQNPRHKITKRGQNVTFRCDPISEHNRLYWYRQTLGQGPEFLTYFQNEAQLEKSRLLSDRFSAERPKGSFSTLEIQRTEQGDSAMYLCASSLASAYPYNEQFFGPGTRLTVL.

The chain carries TRBV7-9 and TRBJ2-5; D is ambiguous. Germline V gives CDR1 SEHNR, CDR2 FQNEAQ (reference sequence). Deletions cut 3 bases from V and 0 bases from J, with 5 bases between. This CDR3 is 13 amino acids long. The CDR3 nucleotides read TGTGCCAGCAGCTTTATGTACCAAGAGACCCAGTACTTC. Its protein product is CASSFMYQETQYF.

This clone was observed a few times. The chain carries TRBV2 and TRBJ2-3; 7 bases line up with TRBD2. The germline V gene has CDR1 SNHLY and CDR2 FYNNEI. The CDR3 is 14 residues long. V gave up 10 bases and J gave up 2 bases; unmatched junction bases: 9. In DNA, the CDR3 is TGTGCCACTCGGGCGGGAGAGTCCACAGATACGCAGTATTTT. Protein sequence: CATRAGESTDTQYF. Drawing the rest from reference TRBV2 and TRBJ2-3, the complete variable domain is EPEVTQTPSHQVTQMGQEVILRCVPISNHLYFYWYRQILGQKVEFLVSFYNNEISEKSEIFDDQFSVERPDGSNFTLKIRSTKLEDSAMYFCATRAGESTDTQYFGPGTRLTVL.

The chain is built from TRBV6-1 and TRBJ1-5; D remains ambiguous. Germline V gene data show CDR1 as MNHNS and CDR2 as SASEGT. V lost 0 bases, J lost 0 bases, and 9 bases lay in between. The CDR3 consists of 16 residues. The CDR3 reads CASSEALGYSNQPQHF. CDR3 nucleotides: TGTGCCAGCAGTGAAGCCCTCGGGTATAGCAATCAGCCCCAGCATTTT.

The rearrangement joins TRBV15 to TRBJ1-2; D is unresolved. The ends were cut back, 6 bases at V and 3 bases at J, with 11 bases in the middle. This CDR3 spans 13 amino acids. Per germline, CDR1 LNHNV and CDR2 YYDKDF (reference sequence). CDR3 protein: CATSPGRDYGYTF. In nucleotides, the CDR3 is TGTGCCACCAGTCCTGGCCGTGACTATGGCTACACCTTC.

On this clone: The same CDR3 also results from other DNA sequences found in this sample. CDR3 sequence reads: CAWSVRGNEQFF. The CDR3 DNA sequence: TGTGCCTGGAGTGTACGGGGGAATGAGCAGTTCTTC. The V gene is TRBV30, the J gene TRBJ2-1; maybe TRBD2 (6 bases). There are 12 residues in the CDR3. Germline CDR1 GTSNPN, CDR2 SVGIG (reference sequence). The ends were cut back, 0 bases at V and 7 bases at J, with 7 bases in the middle.

V usage is TRBV9 and J usage is TRBJ2-6, with D possibly TRBD1 on 6 matching bases. Trimming cost V 3 bases and J 0 bases, with 16 bases left between them. The CDR3 totals 18 residues. CDR1 is SGDLS, CDR2 YYNGEE, per germline. The CDR3 nucleotides read TGTGCCAGCAGCGCCCCAATGACGGACAGCTCTGGGGCCAACGTCCTGACTTTC. Residues: CASSAPMTDSSGANVLTF.

The V and J genes are TRBV5-1 and TRBJ2-3, with 8 bases identical to TRBD2. The CDR3 has 15 residues. Germline CDR1 is SGHRS and CDR2 is YFSETQ. Unmatched junction bases numbered 5, after V lost 0 bases and J lost 5 bases. The CDR3 reads CASSLAGTSQDTQYF. The CDR3 DNA sequence: TGCGCCAGCAGCTTGGCCGGGACTAGTCAAGATACGCAGTATTTT.

The chain combines TRBV10-3 with TRBJ1-1; 9 nucleotides match TRBD1. V dropped 1 base and J dropped 3; count of bases not matched to a gene: 6. Germline CDR1 reads ENHRY; CDR2 reads SYGVKD. The CDR3 has 16 amino acids. This CDR3 reads CAISELGQGIDTEAFF. In DNA, the CDR3 is TGTGCCATCAGTGAGTTGGGACAGGGAATAGACACTGAAGCTTTCTTT.

This clone was seen a single time. The gene calls are TRBV11-2 and TRBJ1-5, with D hard to call. Germline V gene sequence: CDR1 SGHAT, CDR2 FQNNGV. V dropped 1 base and J dropped 7 bases, with 14 bases sitting between them. The CDR3 has 15 amino acids. The CDR3 region is CASSLGASGWQPQHF. The CDR3 DNA follows: TGTGCCAGCAGCTTAGGGGCGTCGGGGTGGCAGCCCCAGCATTTT. Complete variable domain (other parts from reference TRBV11-2 and TRBJ1-5): EAGVAQSPRYKIIEKRQSVAFWCNPISGHATLYWYQQILGQGPKLLIQFQNNGVVDDSQLPKDRFSAERLKGVDSTLKIQPAKLEDSAVYLCASSLGASGWQPQHFGDGTRLSIL.

V and J are TRBV5-4 and TRBJ2-3; D uncertain. Trimming left V 4 bases short and J 0 bases short, with 15 bases between. CDR1 is SGHNT, CDR2 YYREEE, per germline (reference sequence). This CDR3 is built from 16 residues. CDR3 coding DNA: TGTGCCAGCAGCCCGCCTGGCGGCCATAGCACAGATACGCAGTATTTT. Translated, it gives CASSPPGGHSTDTQYF. Variable domain in full (rest from reference TRBV5-4 and TRBJ2-3): ETGVTQSPTHLIKTRGQQVTLRCSSQSGHNTVSWYQQALGQGPQFIFQYYREEENGRGNFPPRFSGLQFPNYSSELNVNALELDDSALYLCASSPPGGHSTDTQYFGPGTRLTVL.

The rearrangement joins TRBV19 to TRBJ2-3, with 9 bases that match TRBD1. The V gene's germline CDR1 is LNHDA and CDR2 SQIVND (reference sequence). J gave up 14 bases and V 3 bases, and 9 bases lay outside the gene matches. This CDR3 spans 13 amino acids. CDR3 nucleotides: TGTGCCAGTAGTATCTCAGTCCTGGACAGGGGGTATTTT. It codes for CASSISVLDRGYF.

The chain joins TRBV5-8 to TRBJ1-4; no clear D. Germline V lookup: CDR1 SGHTS, CDR2 YDEGEE. The CDR3 has 11 residues. V was clipped by 4 bases and J by 8 bases, with 6 bases between them. The chain's CDR3 is CASSIQEKLFF. Here the CDR3 DNA reads TGTGCCAGCAGCATACAGGAAAAACTGTTTTTT.

This chain links TRBV5-1 with TRBJ2-5; perhaps TRBD2 as D (6 bases). This CDR3 contains 15 residues. CDR1 and CDR2 from the germline V gene are SGHRS and YFSETQ. Trimming removed 6 bases from V and 5 bases from J, with 20 bases in between. CDR3 sequence: CASKGGTDWRETQYF. CDR3 nucleotide sequence: TGCGCCAGCAAGGGAGGAACGGATTGGAGGGAGACCCAGTACTTC.

J is TRBJ2-7 and V is TRBV7-9, with 7 bases identical to TRBD1. This CDR3 spans 14 amino acids. Trimming took 2 bases from V and 4 from J; bases not matched to a gene: 5. Germline CDR1 reads SEHNR; CDR2 reads FQNEAQ (reference sequence). For the CDR3, the DNA is TGTGCCAGCAGCTTAAAGGGGGCCGTGTACGAGCAGTACTTC. Residues: CASSLKGAVYEQYF.